Shown below are 25 T cell receptor beta chains from a single sample sequenced in a study of human T cells and chemical hapten exposure. Time point defined: patch test 3, about 24 weeks after DPC sensitization. Treatment here: therapeutic diphenylcyclopropenone sensitization with weekly scalp DPC. TCRdb reprocessed the RACE reads with MiXCR, giving one entry per CDR3 protein. This sample has about 84,000 distinct CDR3 sequences, with about 10% found just once. The material was whole blood, obtained in connection with sensitization to the hapten diphenylcyclopropenone (DPC). Receptors were obtained from a woman aged 45 to 65 with alopecia areata. Some clones in this sample may be carry-over from other donors' samples.

This clonotype came up a few times. The chain combines TRBV20-1 with TRBJ2-7, with a tentative D call TRBD1 (6 bases). Trimming took off 6 bases at V and 7 bases at J, with 25 bases between the two ends. This CDR3 region has 15 residues. Germline V gives CDR1 DFQATT, CDR2 SNEGSKA (reference sequence). CDR3 region: CSALLGGPLSREQYF. The CDR3 DNA is TGCAGTGCCCTCCTAGGGGGACCCCTTTCGAGGGAGCAGTACTTC.

V usage is TRBV18 and J usage is TRBJ2-5; TRBD1 is a possible D gene (5 bases). CDR3 length equals 12 residues. The ends were cut back, 3 bases at V and 7 bases at J, with 9 bases in the middle. Per germline, CDR1 KGHSH and CDR2 LQKENI. The CDR3 bases are TGTGCCAGCTCACCCGAAAGGGGGACCCAGTACTTC. Translation gives CASSPERGTQYF.

This clonotype was counted only a few times. The J gene is TRBJ1-1, the V gene TRBV5-1; the match to TRBD1 covers 8 bases. V lost 3 bases to trimming and J lost 1 base; unmatched junction nucleotides: 5. Germline loops: CDR1 SGHRS, CDR2 YFSETQ. The length of the CDR3 is 15 residues. This chain's CDR3 is CASSWSGTGNTEAFF. For the CDR3, the DNA is TGCGCCAGCAGCTGGTCCGGGACAGGGAACACTGAAGCTTTCTTT.

This clonotype appeared a few times. CDR3: CASSRDRVFDEQFF. In DNA form, the CDR3 reads TGTGCCAGCAGCAGGGACAGGGTATTCGATGAGCAGTTCTTC. The rearrangement uses TRBV6-4 and TRBJ2-1; TRBD1 aligns across 9 bases. The CDR3 runs to 14 residues. Germline V lookup: CDR1 MRHNA, CDR2 SNTAGT. J was trimmed by 8 bases and V by 6 bases; bases with no gene match: 8.

This clonotype was observed a few times. The V and J genes are TRBV12-3 or TRBV12-4 and TRBJ2-3, with 11 nucleotides matching TRBD2. The CDR3 covers 15 residues. V was clipped by 5 bases and J by 5 bases; unmatched bases: 6. CDR3 DNA sequence: TGTGCCAGCAGTCCCTTAGCGGGAGGGCAAGATACGCAGTATTTT. Its protein product is CASSPLAGGQDTQYF.

In this sample, this clonotype turned up many times. The V gene is TRBV6-1, the J gene TRBJ1-1; the D gene is possibly TRBD1 (5 bases). V was pared by 5 bases and J by 2 bases, with 15 bases between. CDR3 length: 15 residues. Germline V gene sequence: CDR1 MNHNS, CDR2 SASEGT. The CDR3 DNA sequence: TGTGCCAGCAGTCCCCGAGGTCGGGACAACACTGAAGCTTTCTTT. Its protein is CASSPRGRDNTEAFF.

V and J are TRBV12-3 or TRBV12-4 and TRBJ2-2, with D possibly called TRBD1 or TRBD2 (5 bases each). Trimming stripped 7 bases from V and 0 bases from J, with 12 bases between. The CDR3 consists of 15 residues. The CDR3 region has the DNA TGTGCCAGCACCCCGGGACGGTCGAACACCGGGGAGCTGTTTTTT. Translation gives CASTPGRSNTGELFF.

The table lists this clonotype with a few counts. This chain links TRBV4-3 with TRBJ1-5, with 7 bases that match TRBD1. J was trimmed by 6 bases and V by 4 bases; bases with no gene match: 6. The V gene's germline CDR1 is LGHNA and CDR2 YSLEER. The CDR3 consists of 14 residues. CDR3 in amino acids: CASSPTGFGQPQHF. CDR3 in DNA: TGCGCCAGCAGCCCGACAGGGTTCGGTCAGCCCCAGCATTTT.

This clonotype was recorded at least ten times. This chain links TRBV7-3 with TRBJ2-2, with D perhaps given as TRBD1 or TRBD2 (5 bases each). The CDR3 covers 15 residues. Deletions cut 1 base from V and 4 bases from J, with 10 bases between. Germline CDR1 reads SGHTA; CDR2 reads FQGTGA. The CDR3 DNA reads TGTGCCAGCAGCTTAAAGGGACGCTTCACCGGGGAGCTGTTTTTT. It encodes CASSLKGRFTGELFF.

The chain is built from TRBV9 and TRBJ2-1, with 13 bases matching TRBD2. Germline V gives CDR1 SGDLS, CDR2 YYNGEE. CDR3 size: 17 residues. Unmatched junction bases numbered 8, after V lost 3 bases and J lost 5 bases. The CDR3 bases are TGTGCCAGCAGCGGAGGGACTAGCGGGAAAGGCCACAATGAGCAGTTCTTC. It specifies CASSGGTSGKGHNEQFF.

This sequence joins TRBV29-1 and TRBJ2-7; D possibly uses TRBD1 or TRBD2 (7 bases each). From germline, CDR1 is SQVTM and CDR2 ANQGSEA. The CDR3 runs to 13 residues. Deletions cut 1 base from V and 7 bases from J, with 14 bases between. CDR3 DNA sequence: TGCAGCGTTGAAGGGGAGGGGGCGAGGGAGCAGTACTTC. This translates into CSVEGEGAREQYF.

J is TRBJ1-5 and V is TRBV12-3 or TRBV12-4; possible D gene TRBD1, 6 bases. Deletions cut 5 bases from V and 0 bases from J, with 11 bases between. The CDR3 covers 15 residues. The CDR3 reads CASSPTGYSNQPQHF. The CDR3 nucleotides are TGTGCCAGCAGTCCAACAGGGTATAGCAATCAGCCCCAGCATTTT.

At least ten counts were recorded for this clonotype. The chain has TRBV2 and TRBJ1-1, with 10 nucleotides matching TRBD1. V was clipped by 11 bases and J by 0 bases; unmatched bases: 12. CDR3 length: 16 amino acids. The V gene's germline CDR1 is SNHLY and CDR2 FYNNEI. The CDR3 reads CARGGTGDLMNTEAFF. The CDR3, as DNA: TGTGCCCGGGGGGGGACAGGGGATCTTATGAACACTGAAGCTTTCTTT.

The chain has TRBV5-1 and TRBJ2-1; D is uncertain. Germline CDR1 is SGHRS and CDR2 is YFSETQ. Trimming took 1 base from V and 2 from J, leaving 13 bases between them. The CDR3 is 16 residues long. CDR3 sequence reads: CASSLLGGNPYNEQFF. DNA for the CDR3: TGCGCCAGCAGCTTGTTAGGCGGCAACCCCTACAATGAGCAGTTCTTC. Supplemented by reference TRBV5-1 and TRBJ2-1, the full variable domain reads KAGVTQTPRYLIKTRGQQVTLSCSPISGHRSVSWYQQTPGQGLQFLFEYFSETQRNKGNFPGRFSGRQFSNSRSEMNVSTLELGDSALYLCASSLLGGNPYNEQFFGPGTRLTVL.

Concerning this clonotype itself: This may stem from a read error, because a much larger clone lies one nucleotide away. The chain combines TRBV12-3 or TRBV12-4 with TRBJ2-5; no clear D gene. The CDR3 has 13 amino acids. CDR3 bases: TGTGCCAGCAGTTTCGGCCGAAAAGAGAGCCAGTACTTC. Translated: CASSFGRKESQYF.

Remarks on this clonotype: A read error is possible here, since a much larger clone lies one base away. This chain joins TRBV28 and TRBJ2-7, with D maybe TRBD2 (6 bases). The CDR3 has 15 residues. Germline V gene lookup returns CDR1 MDHEN and CDR2 SYDVKM. The V gene lost 2 bases and the J gene lost 0 bases, with 11 bases spanning the gap. The CDR3 here is CASSLLGGSSYEQYF. The CDR3, as DNA: TGTGCCAGCAGTTTACTCGGGGGTAGCTCCTACGAGCAGTACTTC. Full variable domain (remainder filled in from reference TRBV28 and TRBJ2-7): DVKVTQSSRYLVKRTGEKVFLECVQDMDHENMFWYRQDPGLGLRLIYFSYDVKMKEKGDIPEGYSVSREKKERFSLILESASTNQTSMYLCASSLLGGSSYEQYFGPGTRLTVT.

The genes are TRBV4-1 and TRBJ2-6, with D perhaps being TRBD1 or TRBD2 (6 bases each). Looked up from germline, CDR1 is MGHRA and CDR2 is YSYEKL. The CDR3 covers 18 residues. V was trimmed by 2 bases and J by 4 bases, leaving 18 bases between them. CDR3 sequence reads: CASSQTSPGAGGANVLTF. DNA for the CDR3: TGCGCCAGCAGCCAAACGTCGCCGGGGGCGGGCGGGGCCAACGTCCTGACTTTC.

To note about this clonotype: This may arise from a read error, as a much more abundant clone is one base away. V usage is TRBV10-3 and J usage is TRBJ2-1, with a possible D match to TRBD2 (6 bases). The germline V gene has CDR1 ENHRY and CDR2 SYGVKD. The CDR3 totals 14 residues. V lost 3 bases and J lost 3, with 9 bases in between. The CDR3 here is CAISDPGSYNEQFF. The CDR3 bases are TGTGCCATCAGTGACCCCGGGAGCTACAATGAGCAGTTCTTC.

The chain uses TRBV7-9 and TRBJ2-7; 13 nucleotides line up with TRBD2. Germline CDR1 reads SEHNR; CDR2 reads FQNEAQ (reference sequence). V dropped 8 bases and J dropped 0; count of bases not matched to a gene: 1. The CDR3 covers 14 residues. The CDR3 loop is CASRTSGSSYEQYF. In DNA form, the CDR3 reads TGTGCCAGCCGGACTAGCGGGAGCTCCTACGAGCAGTACTTC.

This sequence joins TRBV30 and TRBJ2-3; TRBD1 aligns across 12 bases. The CDR3 extends over 15 amino acids. V was pared by 2 bases and J by 2 bases, with 2 bases of the junction left unmatched. Per the germline V gene, CDR1 is GTSNPN and CDR2 is SVGIG (reference sequence). CDR3 loop: CAWSPGQGATDTQYF. The CDR3 DNA sequence: TGTGCCTGGAGTCCGGGACAGGGGGCCACAGATACGCAGTATTTT. The full variable domain, in which reference TRBV30 and TRBJ2-3 provide the parts outside the CDR3, is SQTIHQWPATLVQPVGSPLSLECTVEGTSNPNLYWYRQAAGRGLQLLFYSVGIGQISSEVPQNLSASRPQDRQFILSSKKLLLSDSGFYLCAWSPGQGATDTQYFGPGTRLTVL.

This clonotype occurred many times. V usage is TRBV19 and J usage is TRBJ1-5; no reliable D call. The CDR3 totals 15 residues. Trimming left V 6 bases short and J 3 bases short, with 15 bases between. Germline V gene lookup returns CDR1 LNHDA and CDR2 SQIVND (reference sequence). The CDR3 coding sequence is TGTGCCAGTAGCCCCCGCCAGGACTTCAATCAGCCCCAGCATTTT. Encoded protein: CASSPRQDFNQPQHF.

The genes are TRBV20-1 and TRBJ2-3; tentative D call: TRBD2 (5 bases). Germline-derived CDR1 and CDR2 are DFQATT and SNEGSKA (reference sequence). This CDR3 region has 15 residues. Trimming stripped 0 bases from V and 2 bases from J, with 12 bases between. The DNA for the CDR3 is TGCAGTGCTAGAGATCTAAAGCGGCCCACAGATACGCAGTATTTT. This encodes CSARDLKRPTDTQYF.

This clonotype has a count of ten or more. The rearrangement joins TRBV12-3 or TRBV12-4 to TRBJ2-7; the D gene could be TRBD1 or TRBD2 (5 bases each). Between the trimmed V and J ends, which lost 3 bases and 6 bases, there was a span of 9 bases. CDR3 size: 12 residues. CDR3 sequence: CASSLGTPEQYF. As DNA, the CDR3 is TGTGCCAGCAGTTTGGGGACCCCCGAGCAGTACTTC.

The chain has TRBV12-5 and TRBJ2-7; 9 bases match TRBD1. The CDR3 is 14 amino acids. The junction had 5 bases not matched to a gene; V was cut back by 6 bases and J by 2 bases. CDR1 and CDR2 from the germline V gene are LGHNT and FRNRAP. The CDR3 loop reads CASGTGQGPYEQYF. The CDR3 region has the DNA TGTGCTAGTGGAACGGGACAGGGCCCCTACGAGCAGTACTTC.

This chain joins TRBV28 and TRBJ1-1; 7 bases match TRBD1. There are 14 residues in the CDR3. V lost 6 bases, J lost 10 bases, and 14 bases stayed unmatched. The germline gives CDR1 MDHEN, CDR2 SYDVKM. CDR3 sequence: CASRYRGRAPGAFF. CDR3 DNA sequence: TGTGCCAGCAGGTACAGGGGCCGTGCTCCCGGAGCTTTCTTT.